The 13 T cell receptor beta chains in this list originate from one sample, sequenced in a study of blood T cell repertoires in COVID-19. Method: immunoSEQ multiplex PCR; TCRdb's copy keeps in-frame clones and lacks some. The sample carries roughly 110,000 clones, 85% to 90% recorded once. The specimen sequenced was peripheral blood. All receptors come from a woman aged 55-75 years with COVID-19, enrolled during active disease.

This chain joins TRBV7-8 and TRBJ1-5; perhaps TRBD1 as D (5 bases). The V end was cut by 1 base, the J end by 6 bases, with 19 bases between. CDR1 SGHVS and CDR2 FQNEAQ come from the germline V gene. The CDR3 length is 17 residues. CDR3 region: CASSLVTGGERGQPQHF. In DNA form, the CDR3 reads TGTGCCAGCAGCTTAGTGACGGGCGGGGAGAGGGGTCAGCCCCAGCATTTT.

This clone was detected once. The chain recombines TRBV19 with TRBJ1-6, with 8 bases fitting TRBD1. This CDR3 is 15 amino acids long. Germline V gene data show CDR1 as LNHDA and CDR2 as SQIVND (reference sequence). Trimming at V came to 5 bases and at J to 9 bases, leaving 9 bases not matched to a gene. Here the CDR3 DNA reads TGTGCCAGTAGTCTTCAAGGGACAGGTAGTTCACCCCTCCACTTT. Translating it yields CASSLQGTGSSPLHF.

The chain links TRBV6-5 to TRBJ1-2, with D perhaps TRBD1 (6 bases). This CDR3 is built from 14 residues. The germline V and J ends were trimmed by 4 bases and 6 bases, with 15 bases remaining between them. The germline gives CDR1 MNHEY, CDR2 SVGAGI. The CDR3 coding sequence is TGTGCCAGCAGTTCCGCAGGGGTGGTAAATGGCTACACCTTC. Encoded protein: CASSSAGVVNGYTF.

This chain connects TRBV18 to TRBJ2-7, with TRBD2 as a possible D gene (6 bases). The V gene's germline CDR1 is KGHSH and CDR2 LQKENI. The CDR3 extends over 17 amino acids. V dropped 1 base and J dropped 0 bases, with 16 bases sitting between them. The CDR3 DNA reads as TGTGCCAGCTCACCACGTTTAGCGGAGCCCGTCTCCTACGAGCAGTACTTC. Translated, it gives CASSPRLAEPVSYEQYF.

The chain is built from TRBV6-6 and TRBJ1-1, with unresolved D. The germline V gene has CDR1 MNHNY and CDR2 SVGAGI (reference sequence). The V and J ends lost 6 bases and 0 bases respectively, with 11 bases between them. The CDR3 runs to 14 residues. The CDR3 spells CASRFLGVNTEAFF. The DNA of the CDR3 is TGTGCCAGCAGGTTTCTAGGCGTGAACACTGAAGCTTTCTTT.

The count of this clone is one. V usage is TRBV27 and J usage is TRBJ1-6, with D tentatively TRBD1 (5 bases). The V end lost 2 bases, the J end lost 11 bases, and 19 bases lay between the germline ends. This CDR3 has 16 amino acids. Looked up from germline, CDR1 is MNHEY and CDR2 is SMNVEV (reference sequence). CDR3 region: CASSLRGRSGVAPLHF. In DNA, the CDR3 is TGTGCCAGCAGTTTAAGAGGGCGGTCGGGGGTGGCACCCCTCCACTTT.

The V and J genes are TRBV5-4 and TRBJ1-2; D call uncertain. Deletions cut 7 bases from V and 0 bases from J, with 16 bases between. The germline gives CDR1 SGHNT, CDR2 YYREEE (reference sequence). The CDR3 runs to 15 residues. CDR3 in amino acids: CASYLVAASNYGYTF. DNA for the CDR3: TGTGCCAGCTACCTCGTTGCAGCGTCTAACTATGGCTACACCTTC.

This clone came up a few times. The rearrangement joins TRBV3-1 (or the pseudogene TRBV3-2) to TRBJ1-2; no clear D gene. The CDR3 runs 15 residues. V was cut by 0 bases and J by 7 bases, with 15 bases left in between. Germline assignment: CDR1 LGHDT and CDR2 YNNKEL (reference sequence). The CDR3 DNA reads TGTGCCAGCAGCCAAGAGCACGGGCGGGCGAGTGGCTACACCTTC. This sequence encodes CASSQEHGRASGYTF.

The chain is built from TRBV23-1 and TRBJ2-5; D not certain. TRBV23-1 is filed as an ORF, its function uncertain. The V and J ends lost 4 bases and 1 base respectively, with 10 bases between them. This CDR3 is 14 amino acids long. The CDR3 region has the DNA TGCGCCAGCAGTCGCACAGAGACCCAAGAGACCCAGTACTTC. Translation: CASSRTETQETQYF.

CDR3 residues: CSVQDRSIYGYTF. As DNA, the CDR3 is TGCAGCGTTCAGGACAGAAGTATCTATGGCTACACCTTC. The V and J genes are TRBV29-1 and TRBJ1-2; TRBD1 is a possible D gene (6 bases). The germline V gene encodes CDR1 SQVTM and CDR2 ANQGSEA. CDR3 length equals 13 residues. Trimming stripped 5 bases from V and 4 bases from J, with 14 bases between.

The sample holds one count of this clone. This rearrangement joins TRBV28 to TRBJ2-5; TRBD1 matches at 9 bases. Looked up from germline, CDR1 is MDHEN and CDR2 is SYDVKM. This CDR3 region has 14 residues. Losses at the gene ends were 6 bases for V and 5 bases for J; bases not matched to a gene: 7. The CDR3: CASRGQGNFETQYF. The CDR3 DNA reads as TGTGCCAGCAGGGGACAGGGTAATTTTGAGACCCAGTACTTC. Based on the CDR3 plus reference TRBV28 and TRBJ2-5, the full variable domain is DVKVTQSSRYLVKRTGEKVFLECVQDMDHENMFWYRQDPGLGLRLIYFSYDVKMKEKGDIPEGYSVSREKKERFSLILESASTNQTSMYLCASRGQGNFETQYFGPGTRLLVL.

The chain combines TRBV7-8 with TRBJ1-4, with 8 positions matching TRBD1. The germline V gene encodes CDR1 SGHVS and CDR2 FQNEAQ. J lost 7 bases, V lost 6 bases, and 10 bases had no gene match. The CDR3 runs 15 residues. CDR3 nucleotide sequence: TGTGCCAGCAGGGCCGACAGGGGAAGGAGTGAAAAACTGTTTTTT. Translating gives CASRADRGRSEKLFF.

The CDR3 nucleotides are TGTGCCAGCAGGACAGGCCTTAATGAAAAACTGTTTTTT. This gives the protein CASRTGLNEKLFF. This chain connects TRBV11-3 to TRBJ1-4, with D maybe TRBD1 (6 bases). This CDR3 comprises 13 residues. Looked up from germline, CDR1 is SGHNT and CDR2 is YENEEA. V lost 6 bases to trimming and J lost 4 bases, with 9 bases between them. The full variable domain, rest sourced from reference TRBV11-3 and TRBJ1-4, is EAGVVQSPRYKIIEKKQPVAFWCNPISGHNTLYWYLQNLGQGPELLIRYENEEAVDDSQLPKDRFSAERLKGVDSTLKIQPAELGDSAVYLCASRTGLNEKLFFGSGTQLSVL.